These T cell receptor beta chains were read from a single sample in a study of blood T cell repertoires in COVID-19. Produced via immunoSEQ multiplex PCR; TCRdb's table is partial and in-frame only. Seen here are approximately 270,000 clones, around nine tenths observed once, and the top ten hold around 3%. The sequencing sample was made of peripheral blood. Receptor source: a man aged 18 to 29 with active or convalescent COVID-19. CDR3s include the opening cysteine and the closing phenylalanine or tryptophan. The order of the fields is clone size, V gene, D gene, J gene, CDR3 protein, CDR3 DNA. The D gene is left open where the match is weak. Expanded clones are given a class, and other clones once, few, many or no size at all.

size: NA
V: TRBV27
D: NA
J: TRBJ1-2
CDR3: CASSPNPKYMGHGYTF
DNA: TGTGCCAGCAGTCCCAACCCAAAATATATGGGGCATGGCTACACCTTC

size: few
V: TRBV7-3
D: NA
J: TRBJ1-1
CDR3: CASSLSAGNTEAFF
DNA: TGTGCCAGCAGCTTAAGCGCGGGGAACACTGAAGCTTTCTTT

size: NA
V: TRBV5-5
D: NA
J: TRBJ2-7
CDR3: CASSFGPTYEQYF
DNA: TGTGCCAGCAGCTTCGGTCCCACCTACGAGCAGTACTTC

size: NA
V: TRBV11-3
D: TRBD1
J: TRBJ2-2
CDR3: CASSLEEPHRGRTGELFF
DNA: TGTGCCAGCAGCTTAGAAGAACCCCACAGGGGTCGGACCGGGGAGCTGTTTTTT

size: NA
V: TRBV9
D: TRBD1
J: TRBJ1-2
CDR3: CASSVATGGIYGYTF
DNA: TGTGCCAGCAGCGTAGCTACAGGGGGCATCTATGGCTACACCTTC

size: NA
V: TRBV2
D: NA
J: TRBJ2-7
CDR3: CASSEPRYEQYF
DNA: TGTGCCAGCAGTGAACCCCGCTACGAGCAGTACTTC

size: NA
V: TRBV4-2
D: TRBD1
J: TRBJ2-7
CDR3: CASSQATGSYEQYF
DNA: TGTGCCAGCAGCCAAGCGACAGGGTCCTACGAGCAGTACTTC

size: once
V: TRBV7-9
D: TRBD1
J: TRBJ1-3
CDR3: CASSFVSQGRSGNTIYF
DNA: TGTGCCAGCAGTTTCGTCTCACAGGGGAGATCAGGAAACACCATATATTTT

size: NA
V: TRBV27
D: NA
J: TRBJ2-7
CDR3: CASSLGGPYEQYF
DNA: TGTGCCAGCAGTTTAGGCGGCCCCTACGAGCAGTACTTC

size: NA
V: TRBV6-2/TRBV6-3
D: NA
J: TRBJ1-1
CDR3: CASSWAYTEAFF
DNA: TGTGCCAGCAGTTGGGCCTACACTGAAGCTTTCTTT

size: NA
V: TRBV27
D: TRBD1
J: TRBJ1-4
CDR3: CASSPDRVHEKLFF
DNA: TGTGCCAGCAGTCCAGACAGGGTTCATGAAAAACTGTTTTTT

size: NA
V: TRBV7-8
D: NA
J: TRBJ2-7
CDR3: CASTPFAMITYEQYF
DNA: TGTGCCAGCACGCCCTTCGCGATGATTACCTACGAGCAGTACTTC

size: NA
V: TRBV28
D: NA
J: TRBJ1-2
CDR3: CASSAPGTGNYGYTF
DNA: TGTGCCAGCAGTGCCCCAGGCACCGGAAACTATGGCTACACCTTC

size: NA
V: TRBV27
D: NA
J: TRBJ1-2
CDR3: CASSLSPLNYGYTF
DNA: TGTGCCAGCAGTTTATCCCCTCTAAACTATGGCTACACCTTC

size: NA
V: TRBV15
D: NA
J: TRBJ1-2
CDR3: CATSRDPSGDGYTF
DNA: TGTGCCACCAGCAGAGACCCTTCGGGGGATGGCTACACCTTC

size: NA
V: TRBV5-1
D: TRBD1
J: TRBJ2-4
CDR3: CASSLAGGENIQYF
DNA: TGCGCCAGCAGCTTGGCAGGGGGCGAAAACATTCAGTACTTC

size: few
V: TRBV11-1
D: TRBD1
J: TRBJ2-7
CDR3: CASSRTGQGSYEQYF
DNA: TGTGCCAGCAGCCGCACAGGACAGGGGTCCTACGAGCAGTACTTC

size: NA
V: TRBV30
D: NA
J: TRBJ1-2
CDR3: CAWNAGGVRHGYTF
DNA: TGTGCCTGGAACGCAGGCGGGGTCCGACATGGCTACACCTTC

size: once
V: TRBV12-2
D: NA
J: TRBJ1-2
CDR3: CASRLRMRYGYTF
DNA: TGTGCAAGTCGCTTACGGATGCGGTACGGCTACACCTTC

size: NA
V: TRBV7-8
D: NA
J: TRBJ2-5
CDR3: CASSPGAQETQYF
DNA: TGTGCCAGCAGCCCTGGGGCCCAAGAGACCCAGTACTTC

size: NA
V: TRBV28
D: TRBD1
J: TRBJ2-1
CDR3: CASRGGGSYNEQFF
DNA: TGTGCCAGCAGAGGGGGCGGGTCCTACAATGAGCAGTTCTTC

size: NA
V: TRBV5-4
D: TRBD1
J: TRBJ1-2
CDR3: CASSGSGDSLYGYTF
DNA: TGTGCCAGCAGCGGTTCCGGGGACAGCCTCTATGGCTACACCTTC

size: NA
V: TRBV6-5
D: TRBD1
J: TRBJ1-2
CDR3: CASSPSGPTGDTF
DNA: TGTGCCAGCAGTCCCTCAGGACCAACAGGGGACACCTTC

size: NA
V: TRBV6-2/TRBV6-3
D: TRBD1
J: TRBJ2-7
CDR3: CASSHGQGREYF
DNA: TGTGCCAGCAGCCATGGACAGGGCAGAGAGTACTTC

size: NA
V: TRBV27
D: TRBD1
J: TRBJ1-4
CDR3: CASSPGQGWEKLFF
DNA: TGTGCCAGCAGTCCTGGACAGGGTTGGGAAAAACTGTTTTTT

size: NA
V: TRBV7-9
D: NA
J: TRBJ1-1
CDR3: CASSLASGAGVTEAFF
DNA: TGTGCCAGCAGCTTAGCGTCCGGGGCAGGGGTCACTGAAGCTTTCTTT

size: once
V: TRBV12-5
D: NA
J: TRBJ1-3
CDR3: CASGLVMAGKENTIYF
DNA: TGTGCTAGTGGTTTGGTAATGGCAGGGAAGGAAAACACCATATATTTT

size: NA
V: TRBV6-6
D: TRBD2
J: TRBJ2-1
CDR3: CASSIPASGGAVEQFF
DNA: TGTGCCAGCTCTATACCCGCTAGCGGAGGGGCAGTTGAGCAGTTCTTC

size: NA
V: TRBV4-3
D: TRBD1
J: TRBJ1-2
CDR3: CASSIQPGQGTYGYTF
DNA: TGCGCCAGCAGCATCCAACCGGGACAGGGGACATATGGCTACACCTTC

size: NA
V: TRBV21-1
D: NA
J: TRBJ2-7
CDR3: CASSKDQGREAYEQYF
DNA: TGTGCCAGCAGCAAAGATCAAGGCAGGGAGGCCTACGAGCAGTACTTC

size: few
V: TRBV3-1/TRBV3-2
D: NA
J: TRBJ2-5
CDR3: CASSQSGGIGETQYF
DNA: TGTGCCAGCAGCCAAAGCGGAGGGATTGGAGAGACCCAGTACTTC

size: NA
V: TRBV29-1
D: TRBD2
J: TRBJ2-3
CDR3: CSVPSSGSNTDTQYF
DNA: TGCAGCGTTCCCTCTAGCGGGAGTAACACAGATACGCAGTATTTT

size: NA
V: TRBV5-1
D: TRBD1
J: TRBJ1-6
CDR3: CASSLDGQGRVNSPLHF
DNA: TGCGCCAGCAGCTTGGATGGACAGGGTAGGGTTAATTCACCCCTCCACTTT

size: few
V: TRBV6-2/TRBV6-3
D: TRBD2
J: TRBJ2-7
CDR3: CASSEGLAGGTYEQYF
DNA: TGTGCCAGCAGTGAGGGACTAGCGGGAGGCACCTACGAGCAGTACTTC

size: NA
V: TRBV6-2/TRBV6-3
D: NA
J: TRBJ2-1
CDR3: CASSQPQGRGYNEQFF
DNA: TGTGCCAGCAGCCAGCCACAGGGTAGGGGCTACAATGAGCAGTTCTTC

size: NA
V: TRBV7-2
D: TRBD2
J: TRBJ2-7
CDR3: CASSLSRLAGIYEQYF
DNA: TGTGCCAGCAGCTTATCCCGGCTAGCGGGGATCTACGAGCAGTACTTC

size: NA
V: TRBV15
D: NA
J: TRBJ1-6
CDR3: CATSRDRGSTKVLHF
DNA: TGTGCCACCAGCAGAGATAGGGGCAGTACGAAGGTCCTCCACTTT

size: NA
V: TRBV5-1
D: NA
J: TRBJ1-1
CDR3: CASSLEPGTSSNTEAFF
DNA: TGCGCCAGCAGCTTGGAGCCAGGGACTTCCTCGAACACTGAAGCTTTCTTT

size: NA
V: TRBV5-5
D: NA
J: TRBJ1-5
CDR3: CASSPFGGPQHF
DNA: TGTGCCAGCAGCCCGTTTGGAGGTCCCCAGCATTTT

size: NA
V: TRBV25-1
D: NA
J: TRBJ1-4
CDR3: CASSQGTVNEKLFF
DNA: TGTGCCAGCAGTCAGGGGACGGTTAATGAAAAACTGTTTTTT

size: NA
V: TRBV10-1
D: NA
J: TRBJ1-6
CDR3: CASSETPNSPLHF
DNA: TGCGCCAGCAGTGAGACTCCCAATTCACCCCTCCACTTT